A single sample gave rise to the 23 T cell receptor beta chains below, sequenced in a study of blood T cell repertoires in COVID-19. Only in-frame clones appear in the TCRdb table, and some are missing; sequencing was by immunoSEQ multiplex PCR. The sample lists roughly 230,000 clones; approximately 84% were seen once. Sequenced: PBMCs or T cells enriched from blood (not recorded which). These receptor sequences come from a man over 45 who had recovered from COVID-19.

The V call is TRBV29-1, the J call TRBJ1-2; TRBD1 matches at 12 bases. Trimming removed 2 bases from V and 3 bases from J; junction bases left unmatched: 7. The CDR3 consists of 16 residues. The germline V gene encodes CDR1 SQVTM and CDR2 ANQGSEA. The CDR3 DNA sequence: TGCAGCGTTGAAAGGGATGGGACAGGGGGCGACTATGGCTACACCTTC. It translates to CSVERDGTGGDYGYTF.

The V and J genes are TRBV18 and TRBJ1-3; 9 nucleotides line up with TRBD1. The CDR3 length is 18 residues. The ends lost 2 bases at V and 0 bases at J; junction bases unmatched: 8. Germline CDR1 is KGHSH and CDR2 is LQKENI. CDR3 sequence (DNA): TGTGCCAGCTCACCAAGGACAGGGGCGAGCTACTCTGGAAACACCATATATTTT. It yields the protein CASSPRTGASYSGNTIYF.

The genes are TRBV6-4 and TRBJ1-5; 10 positions match TRBD1. CDR1 is MRHNA and CDR2 is SNTAGT in the germline V gene. Germline trimming cut 10 bases from V and 2 bases from J; bases unmatched to any gene: 8. This CDR3 comprises 15 residues. The CDR3 nucleotides read TGTGCCAACGCGACAGGGGGCGATGGCAATCAGCCCCAGCATTTT. Protein: CANATGGDGNQPQHF.

The chain couples TRBV13 to TRBJ2-5; D is undetermined. The CDR3 totals 12 residues. Germline V lookup: CDR1 PRHDT, CDR2 FYEKMQ (reference sequence). V was clipped by 5 bases and J by 5 bases, with 9 bases between them. CDR3 sequence: CASSIPGETQYF. The CDR3 coding sequence is TGTGCCAGCAGCATCCCCGGGGAGACCCAGTACTTC.

V gene TRBV19 combines with J gene TRBJ1-6, with 7 bases lining up with TRBD1. Trimming took 5 bases from V and 6 from J; bases not matched to a gene: 4. CDR3 length: 14 residues. The germline V gene encodes CDR1 LNHDA and CDR2 SQIVND (reference sequence). CDR3 residues: CASSPGQRNSPLHF. CDR3 coding DNA: TGTGCCAGTAGTCCGGGACAGCGTAATTCACCCCTCCACTTT.

This chain joins TRBV28 and TRBJ1-2; 12 positions agree with TRBD1. With V trimmed by 3 bases and J by 3 bases, 8 bases remained unmatched. Germline V gives CDR1 MDHEN, CDR2 SYDVKM. The CDR3 covers 17 residues. CDR3 region: CASSFPGQGASYYGYTF. In nucleotides, the CDR3 is TGTGCCAGCAGTTTTCCGGGACAGGGGGCCTCTTACTATGGCTACACCTTC.

The chain has TRBV18 and TRBJ1-2; D gene unclear. The CDR3 is 12 amino acids. Trimming stripped 3 bases from V and 6 bases from J, with 8 bases between. The germline CDR1 and CDR2 sequences are KGHSH and LQKENI. CDR3 residues: CASSPRADGYTF. The DNA of the CDR3 is TGTGCCAGCTCACCCCGAGCGGATGGCTACACCTTC.

The CDR3 DNA is TGTGCCAGCAGTCAGGGACAGGGAGGGACCCAGTACTTC. Translation: CASSQGQGGTQYF. This chain links TRBV27 with TRBJ2-5; 9 positions match TRBD1. Germline CDR1 MNHEY, CDR2 SMNVEV (reference sequence). V trimming: 5 bases; J trimming: 7 bases; junction bases outside the gene matches: 5. The CDR3 contains 13 residues.

The chain couples TRBV11-3 to TRBJ2-2, with a possible D match to TRBD2 (5 bases). This CDR3 has 14 residues. With 3 bases removed from V and 2 bases from J, the gap between germline ends came to 7 bases. Per the germline V gene, CDR1 is SGHNT and CDR2 is YENEEA. The CDR3 coding sequence is TGTGCCAGCAGCTTTGAGGGTAACACCGGGGAGCTGTTTTTT. Translated: CASSFEGNTGELFF.

The gene calls are TRBV5-1 and TRBJ2-1; a possible D gene is TRBD1 (6 bases). Germline V gives CDR1 SGHRS, CDR2 YFSETQ. The CDR3 contains 15 residues. Trimming stripped 5 bases from V and 7 bases from J, with 19 bases between. CDR3 residues: CASSRTTGRRNEQFF. The CDR3 DNA reads as TGCGCCAGCAGTCGTACGACAGGACGGCGAAATGAGCAGTTCTTC. Complete variable domain (other parts from reference TRBV5-1 and TRBJ2-1): KAGVTQTPRYLIKTRGQQVTLSCSPISGHRSVSWYQQTPGQGLQFLFEYFSETQRNKGNFPGRFSGRQFSNSRSEMNVSTLELGDSALYLCASSRTTGRRNEQFFGPGTRLTVL.

There are a few counts of this clone. The rearrangement joins TRBV24-1 to TRBJ1-1; possibly TRBD1 for D (5 bases). The CDR3 has 13 amino acids. Germline V gene lookup returns CDR1 KGHDR and CDR2 SFDVKD. V was cut by 2 bases and J by 10 bases, with 13 bases left in between. CDR3 in DNA: TGTGCCACCAGTGATTCATCTAGGGGAAGAGCTTTCTTT. Protein: CATSDSSRGRAFF.

The J gene is TRBJ1-5, the V gene TRBV6-5, with D possibly being TRBD1 (5 bases). The ends were cut back, 8 bases at V and 6 bases at J, with 11 bases in the middle. The CDR3 spans 12 residues. Germline CDR1 MNHEY, CDR2 SVGAGI. Here the CDR3 reads CASSGIGQPQHF. The CDR3 DNA reads TGTGCCAGCTCAGGGATCGGTCAGCCCCAGCATTTT.

V is TRBV10-1 and J is TRBJ2-2; TRBD1 aligns across 11 bases. Germline CDR1 WNHNN, CDR2 SYGVQD (reference sequence). The CDR3 is made up of 16 amino acids. V dropped 6 bases and J dropped 6; count of bases not matched to a gene: 9. CDR3 nucleotide sequence: TGCGCCAGCAGCGCCCGGACAGGGGGCCTCGCCGGGGAGCTGTTTTTT. This codes for CASSARTGGLAGELFF.

This clone was detected ten times or more. The V gene is TRBV7-9, the J gene TRBJ2-7, with 7 bases fitting TRBD2. There are 14 residues in the CDR3. Germline V gene sequence: CDR1 SEHNR, CDR2 FQNEAQ (reference sequence). V lost 5 bases, J lost 3 bases, and 7 bases stayed unmatched. Here the CDR3 DNA reads TGTGCCAGCAGCGCCCTAGGGAGGGACTACGAGCAGTACTTC. Its translation: CASSALGRDYEQYF.

CDR3: CASSHSGAHYEQYF. The CDR3 DNA sequence: TGTGCCAGCAGCCATTCGGGAGCCCACTACGAGCAGTACTTC. The chain is built from TRBV3-1 (or the pseudogene TRBV3-2) and TRBJ2-7; D perhaps matches TRBD2 (6 bases). This CDR3 has 14 residues. The V end lost 3 bases, the J end lost 3 bases, and 12 bases lay between the germline ends. Germline V lookup: CDR1 LGHDT, CDR2 YNNKEL (reference sequence).

J is TRBJ1-1 and V is TRBV5-4, with D tentatively TRBD1 (5 bases). CDR3 length equals 15 residues. Germline assignment: CDR1 SGHNT and CDR2 YYREEE (reference sequence). V was clipped by 0 bases and J by 0 bases, with 9 bases between them. CDR3 loop: CASSLGGPVNTEAFF. DNA for the CDR3: TGTGCCAGCAGCTTGGGGGGCCCAGTGAACACTGAAGCTTTCTTT.

The rearrangement uses TRBV14 and TRBJ2-3, with 7 bases fitting TRBD1. V dropped 1 base and J dropped 4; count of bases not matched to a gene: 5. The germline V gene encodes CDR1 SGHDN and CDR2 FVKESK. CDR3 size: 15 residues. The CDR3 reads CASSQVLTGSDTQYF. DNA for the CDR3: TGTGCCAGCAGCCAAGTCCTGACAGGGTCAGATACGCAGTATTTT.

This sequence joins TRBV6-5 and TRBJ2-3, with TRBD2 matching over 8 bases. This CDR3 region has 15 residues. V was pared by 8 bases and J by 0 bases, with 7 bases of the junction left unmatched. Germline CDR1 is MNHEY and CDR2 is SVGAGI. The CDR3 reads CASAGGPISTDTQYF. CDR3 nucleotides: TGTGCCAGCGCGGGGGGCCCGATTAGCACAGATACGCAGTATTTT.

V is TRBV5-1 and J is TRBJ1-4; 8 nucleotides match TRBD1. This CDR3 comprises 18 residues. Germline V gene lookup returns CDR1 SGHRS and CDR2 YFSETQ. The trim removed 4 bases at V and 2 bases at J, leaving 13 bases unmatched. In nucleotides, the CDR3 is TGCGCCAGCAGCCCATACGGACAGGGTACTCGGACTAATGAAAAACTGTTTTTT. The encoded protein is CASSPYGQGTRTNEKLFF.

This chain connects TRBV2 to TRBJ1-1; D is possibly TRBD1 (6 bases). This CDR3 contains 14 residues. Trimming removed 1 base from V and 4 bases from J, with 10 bases in between. Germline values: CDR1 SNHLY, CDR2 FYNNEI. The chain's CDR3 is CASSEGRGGTEAFF. The CDR3 nucleotides are TGTGCCAGCAGTGAAGGTCGAGGGGGCACTGAAGCTTTCTTT.

The gene calls are TRBV2 and TRBJ2-7; a weak D match, TRBD1 (5 bases). Trimming removed 8 bases at V and 0 bases at J, with 11 bases between. CDR1 and CDR2 from the germline V gene are SNHLY and FYNNEI. The CDR3 spans 13 residues. For the CDR3, the DNA is TGTGCCAGCGGCAGGGAACGCTCCTACGAGCAGTACTTC. Protein: CASGRERSYEQYF.

This clone was detected only once. The V gene is TRBV7-9, the J gene TRBJ2-2, with 9 nucleotides matching TRBD1. The CDR3 covers 15 residues. J was trimmed by 6 bases and V by 7 bases; bases with no gene match: 9. Germline CDR1 reads SEHNR; CDR2 reads FQNEAQ (reference sequence). In DNA form, the CDR3 reads TGTGCCAGCAACTTTCCGGGACAGGGATCCGGGGAGCTGTTTTTT. This gives the protein CASNFPGQGSGELFF.

The chain is built from TRBV29-1 and TRBJ1-1, with 10 bases identical to TRBD1. The CDR3 runs to 13 residues. Germline V gives CDR1 SQVTM, CDR2 ANQGSEA. The trim removed 6 bases at V and 5 bases at J, leaving 6 bases unmatched. CDR3 DNA sequence: TGCAGCGTCTCGACAGGGGGCGGAACTGAAGCTTTCTTT. This codes for CSVSTGGGTEAFF.